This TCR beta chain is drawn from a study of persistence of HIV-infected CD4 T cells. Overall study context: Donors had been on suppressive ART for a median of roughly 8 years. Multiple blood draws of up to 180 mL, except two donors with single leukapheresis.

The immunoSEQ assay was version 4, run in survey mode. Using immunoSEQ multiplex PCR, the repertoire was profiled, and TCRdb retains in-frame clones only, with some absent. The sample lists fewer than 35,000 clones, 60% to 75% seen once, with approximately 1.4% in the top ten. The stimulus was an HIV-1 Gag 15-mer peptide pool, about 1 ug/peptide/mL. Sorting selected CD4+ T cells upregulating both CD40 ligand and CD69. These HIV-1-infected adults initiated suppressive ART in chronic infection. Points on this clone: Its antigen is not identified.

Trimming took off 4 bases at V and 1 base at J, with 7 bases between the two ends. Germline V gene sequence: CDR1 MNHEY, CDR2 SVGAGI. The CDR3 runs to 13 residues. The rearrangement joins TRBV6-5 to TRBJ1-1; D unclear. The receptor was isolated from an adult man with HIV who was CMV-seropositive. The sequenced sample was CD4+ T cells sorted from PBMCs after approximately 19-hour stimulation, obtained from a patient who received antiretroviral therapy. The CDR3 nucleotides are TGTGCCAGCAGTTTCGCAGGGAACACTGAAGCTTTCTTT. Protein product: CASSFAGNTEAFF.